This record covers a single T cell receptor (beta chain). Clones were read by immunoSEQ multiplex PCR, and TCRdb kept only the in-frame ones, dropping some. The sample records some 190,000 clones, about 90% being singletons. This sample stems from a study of control samples from healthy donors and cancer patients. Sequenced input: blood. The TCR comes from a man in his thirties or forties in good health.

DNA for the CDR3: TGTGCCAGCTCACTCCGATTAGATACGCAGTATTTT. Translation: CASSLRLDTQYF. The rearrangement links TRBV18 to TRBJ2-3; D remains unclear. CDR3 length: 12 amino acids. V lost 4 bases and J lost 5, with 7 bases in between. The V gene's germline CDR1 is KGHSH and CDR2 LQKENI.